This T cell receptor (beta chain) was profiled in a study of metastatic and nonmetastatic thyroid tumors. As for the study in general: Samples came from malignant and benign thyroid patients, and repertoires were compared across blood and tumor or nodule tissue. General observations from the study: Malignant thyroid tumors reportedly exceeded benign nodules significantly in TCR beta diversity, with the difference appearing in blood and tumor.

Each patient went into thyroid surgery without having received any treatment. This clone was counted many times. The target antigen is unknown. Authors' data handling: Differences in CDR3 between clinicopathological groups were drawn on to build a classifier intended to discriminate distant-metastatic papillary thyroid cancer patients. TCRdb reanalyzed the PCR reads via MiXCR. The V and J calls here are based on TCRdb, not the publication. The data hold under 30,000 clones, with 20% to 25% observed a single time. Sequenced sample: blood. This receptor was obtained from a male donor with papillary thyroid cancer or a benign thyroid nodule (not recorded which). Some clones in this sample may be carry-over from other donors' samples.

CDR3 nucleotide sequence: TGTGCCAGCAGCGACAGGGGAAGGACTGAAGCTTTCTTT. Translated, it gives CASSDRGRTEAFF. V gene TRBV28 combines with J gene TRBJ1-1; 8 positions match TRBD1. The germline V gene has CDR1 MDHEN and CDR2 SYDVKM. After removal of 6 bases from V and 5 bases from J, the junction contained 5 bases not matched to a gene. The CDR3 spans 13 residues.